Following are 20 T cell receptor beta chains from one sample sequenced in a study of T and B cells in COVID-19 patients. TRB rearrangements were amplified by multiplex PCR with BIOMED2 TRB-A/B primers. A single record per CDR3 protein comes from TCRdb applying MiXCR to the multiplex PCR reads. Among about 14,000 distinct CDR3 sequences listed, 29% were seen once. Each TRB amplification used roughly 230-550 ng of genomic DNA from blood. The sample comprised blood. All receptors come from a human donor who had recovered from COVID-19.

The V call is TRBV27, the J call TRBJ2-1; D unresolved. This CDR3 is 15 amino acids long. Trimming pared 5 bases from V and 4 bases from J, leaving 15 bases between. The germline V gene encodes CDR1 MNHEY and CDR2 SMNVEV (reference sequence). The CDR3 DNA reads as TGTGCCAGCAGTAGAAGACGATCCGAGTACAATGAGCAGTTCTTC. As protein: CASSRRRSEYNEQFF.

This clonotype was observed a handful of times. The rearrangement joins TRBV18 to TRBJ1-2; no firm D call. This CDR3 comprises 12 residues. Germline V gene sequence: CDR1 KGHSH, CDR2 LQKENI. Trimming took off 2 bases at V and 7 bases at J, with 8 bases between the two ends. The CDR3 coding sequence is TGTGCCAGCTCACCAGGGCCTGGTGGCTACACCTTC. Translation gives CASSPGPGGYTF. Full variable domain (rest looked up from reference TRBV18 and TRBJ1-2): NAGVMQNPRHLVRRRGQEARLRCSPMKGHSHVYWYRQLPEEGLKFMVYLQKENIIDESGMPKERFSAEFPKEGPSILRIQQVVRGDSAAYFCASSPGPGGYTFGSGTRLTVV.

This clonotype was observed at least ten times. The V call is TRBV30, the J call TRBJ2-1; the D gene is possibly TRBD1 (7 bases). V was shortened by 5 bases and J by 6 bases, with 20 bases between the two germline ends. Germline lookup yields CDR1 GTSNPN and CDR2 SVGIG (reference sequence). There are 15 residues in the CDR3. In nucleotides, the CDR3 is TGTGCCTGGCAGCCCCAGACAGGGAGGCTCAATGAGCAGTTCTTC. This sequence encodes CAWQPQTGRLNEQFF.

V is TRBV7-4 and J is TRBJ2-1; 12 bases fit TRBD2. J lost 7 bases, V lost 4 bases, and 5 bases had no gene match. Germline V gene lookup returns CDR1 SGHVT and CDR2 SQSDAQ. This CDR3 comprises 15 residues. The DNA for the CDR3 is TGTGCCAGCAGCTCGCTAGCGGGAGGGAGGAATGAGCAGTTCTTC. This encodes CASSSLAGGRNEQFF.

This clonotype is medium-sized within its sample. The chain is built from TRBV19 and TRBJ2-5, with D tentatively TRBD2 (6 bases). V lost 8 bases, J lost 4 bases, and 20 bases lay in between. The CDR3 is 15 amino acids. CDR1 LNHDA and CDR2 SQIVND come from the germline V gene (reference sequence). The CDR3 here is CASGQRAGKGETQYF. In DNA, the CDR3 is TGTGCCAGTGGCCAACGGGCGGGGAAGGGAGAGACCCAGTACTTC.

This clonotype rates as medium-sized. This chain uses TRBV19 with TRBJ2-2, with D perhaps matching TRBD2 (6 bases). The CDR3 extends over 14 amino acids. The germline V and J ends were trimmed by 4 bases and 8 bases, with 14 bases remaining between them. Germline V gives CDR1 LNHDA, CDR2 SQIVND (reference sequence). CDR3 sequence reads: CASSTAGAGGELFF. The CDR3 DNA is TGTGCCAGTAGTACGGCTGGGGCGGGAGGGGAGCTGTTTTTT.

This rearrangement joins TRBV10-3 to TRBJ2-7; 8 bases are a match to TRBD2. This CDR3 has 16 amino acids. CDR1 is ENHRY, CDR2 SYGVKD, per germline. The V and J ends lost 2 bases and 0 bases, in that order; junction bases with no gene match: 6. As DNA, the CDR3 is TGTGCCATCAGTGAGCCCGGCGGGAGGAGCTCCTACGAGCAGTACTTC. Its protein is CAISEPGGRSSYEQYF.

By its share, this clonotype is medium-sized (0.01 to 0.1%). This chain connects TRBV6-5 to TRBJ2-1; no firm D call. Trimming shortened V by 2 bases and J by 8 bases, and 16 bases separated the two germline ends. The V gene's germline CDR1 is MNHEY and CDR2 SVGAGI. The length of the CDR3 is 15 residues. The CDR3 nucleotides are TGTGCCAGCAGTTACCGACGACCCCCCGTGGATGAGCAGTTCTTC. Residues: CASSYRRPPVDEQFF.

The chain links TRBV5-1 to TRBJ2-5; 9 positions match TRBD1. The length of the CDR3 is 13 residues. Trimming took 8 bases from V and 5 from J; bases not matched to a gene: 7. Germline CDR1 SGHRS, CDR2 YFSETQ. CDR3 amino acids: CASSRDRVETQYF. CDR3 bases: TGCGCCAGTTCCCGGGACAGGGTTGAGACCCAGTACTTC.

The sample holds many counts of this clonotype. This rearrangement joins TRBV7-2 to TRBJ2-7; D not resolved. The CDR3 runs 14 residues. In germline, CDR1 is SGHTA, CDR2 FQGNSA. V gave up 6 bases and J gave up 2 bases, with 14 bases separating them. CDR3 nucleotide sequence: TGTGCCAGCAGTTTAACGCCGGGCCCCTACGAGCAGTACTTC. Amino acid sequence: CASSLTPGPYEQYF.

This clonotype was picked up a small number of times. The J gene is TRBJ2-3, the V gene TRBV6-6; D gene unclear. Per the germline V gene, CDR1 is MNHNY and CDR2 is SVGAGI (reference sequence). This CDR3 has 18 residues. V lost 0 bases to trimming and J lost 3 bases, with 19 bases between them. The CDR3 DNA sequence: TGTGCCAGCAGTTACTCACCCGCCGGCAGGAGAGGAACAGATACGCAGTATTTT. As protein: CASSYSPAGRRGTDTQYF.

In this sample, this clonotype turned up a few times. The rearrangement links TRBV30 to TRBJ1-2; D uncertain. CDR1 and CDR2 from the germline V gene are GTSNPN and SVGIG (reference sequence). V was trimmed by 3 bases and J by 3 bases, leaving 17 bases between them. CDR3 length: 15 residues. The CDR3 DNA follows: TGTGCCTGGAGCGCCGCGTATAGTCGGGACTATGGCTACACCTTC. Residues: CAWSAAYSRDYGYTF.

In this sample, this clonotype turned up many times. The DNA of the CDR3 is TGTGCCACCAGCAGAGAATACGGATACTCCTACGAGCAGTACTTC. Translating gives CATSREYGYSYEQYF. The genes are TRBV15 and TRBJ2-7; D is unclear. The CDR3 runs 15 residues. The V gene's germline CDR1 is LNHNV and CDR2 YYDKDF (reference sequence). Trimming removed 0 bases at V and 0 bases at J, with 9 bases between.

In this sample, this clonotype turned up a few times. The genes are TRBV18 and TRBJ1-1; D is unclear. The CDR3 totals 11 residues. Germline CDR1 is KGHSH and CDR2 is LQKENI. Trimming stripped 5 bases from V and 2 bases from J, with 3 bases between. CDR3 bases: TGTGCCAGCTCAGCCAACACTGAAGCTTTCTTT. Its translation: CASSANTEAFF.

This clonotype was counted a few times. The genes are TRBV6-4 and TRBJ2-3; maybe TRBD2 (5 bases). The CDR3 is 13 amino acids. Between the trimmed V and J ends, which lost 5 bases and 1 base, there was a span of 7 bases. Germline CDR1 reads MRHNA; CDR2 reads SNTAGT. CDR3 DNA sequence: TGTGCCAGCAGTCATAGCGGCACAGATACGCAGTATTTT. It encodes CASSHSGTDTQYF.

The chain has TRBV6-5 and TRBJ1-1; D not certain. The V end was cut by 6 bases, the J end by 5 bases, with 16 bases between. The CDR3 consists of 14 residues. Per germline, CDR1 MNHEY and CDR2 SVGAGI. DNA of the CDR3: TGTGCCAGCAGCCAGACGTGGGGTCGGACTGAAGCTTTCTTT. This encodes CASSQTWGRTEAFF.

This clonotype has a handful of counts. The CDR3, as DNA: TGTGCCAGCAGCCAAGAAATCGGGGAGCTGTTTTTT. Its protein is CASSQEIGELFF. The V call is TRBV14, the J call TRBJ2-2; no clear D gene. The CDR3 is made up of 12 amino acids. Germline V gene lookup returns CDR1 SGHDN and CDR2 FVKESK. V gave up 0 bases and J gave up 7 bases, with 3 bases separating them.

At least ten counts were recorded for this clonotype. The V gene is TRBV6-5, the J gene TRBJ1-5; no clear D gene. This CDR3 comprises 14 residues. Germline V gene sequence: CDR1 MNHEY, CDR2 SVGAGI. With 2 bases removed from V and 8 bases from J, the gap between germline ends came to 13 bases. CDR3 sequence: CASSYRQFNEPQHF. Here the CDR3 DNA reads TGTGCCAGCAGTTACCGACAATTTAATGAGCCCCAGCATTTT.

In its sample, this clonotype is medium-sized. The V and J genes are TRBV6-5 and TRBJ2-2; possible D gene TRBD2, 5 bases. This CDR3 region has 13 residues. Germline values: CDR1 MNHEY, CDR2 SVGAGI. V lost 2 bases, J lost 6 bases, and 7 bases lay in between. CDR3 nucleotide sequence: TGTGCCAGCAGTTACCGGGGTGCCGGGGAGCTGTTTTTT. This gives the protein CASSYRGAGELFF.

This chain connects TRBV20-1 to TRBJ1-1, with 8 bases identical to TRBD1. This CDR3 has 12 amino acids. The germline V gene encodes CDR1 DFQATT and CDR2 SNEGSKA (reference sequence). Trimming at V came to 3 bases and at J to 11 bases, leaving 8 bases not matched to a gene. CDR3 in DNA: TGCAGTGCTAGGACGGACAGGGAGTGGGCTTTCTTT. As protein: CSARTDREWAFF.